Described below is a single T cell receptor beta chain sequence and its context. The data originate from a study of shared clonotypes between healthy human individuals. Naive CD8 cells were CD45RO-negative, positively selected for CCR7, excluding terminally differentiated effector memory CD45RA+ cells. Adult Caucasians living in Nashville, Tennessee made up all of the donors. TCRdb's table, derived via immunoSEQ multiplex PCR, lists solely in-frame clones and lacks some. The sample lists about 2.1 million clones, roughly 91% occurring once. V shed 2 bases and J 4 bases; nucleotides not matched to a gene: 15. The CDR3 is made up of 18 amino acids.

The chain joins TRBV6-7 to TRBJ2-5, with 8 bases lining up with TRBD2. TRBV6-7 is placed among ORFs of uncertain function. Source material: naive CD8+ T cells from PBMCs. The sequence came from a man younger than 30 in good health. Some clones in this sample may be carry-over from other donors' samples. CDR3 loop: CASSYPSRTGGPGETQYF. CDR3 sequence (DNA): TGTGCCAGCAGTTACCCTTCCCGGACGGGAGGGCCGGGAGAGACCCAGTACTTC.